The entry that follows covers one T cell receptor beta chain sequence. The antigen it binds to is not known. No base qualities exist here, and no much larger clone lies one base off it. The donors were healthy, HIV-negative adults with no recently reported acute infections or vaccinations. Only Caucasian adults living in Nashville, Tennessee, USA were represented among the donors. CD4+ T cells were enriched through magnetic negative selection, after which naive cells were positively selected on CD45RA and the remaining negative fraction served as the memory subset. Blood was obtained by leukapheresis, after which PBMCs were separated by Ficoll-Histopaque density gradient centrifugation and cryopreserved in liquid nitrogen vapor phase. Analytical flow cytometry was used to check the purity and quantity of each magnetically sorted T cell population. Genomic DNA was isolated from each sorted fraction and quantified by UV absorbance on a Nanodrop 2000c.

The CDR3 has 15 amino acids, counting the end cysteine and phenylalanine. The read is trimmed to its CDR3 DNA, 45 bases read in frame from base 1. From a lookup of the germline V gene (reference sequence), CDR1 and CDR2 are SEHNR and FQNEAQ. V and J are trimmed by 5 bases and 6 bases, and the gene matches miss 11 bases of the junction. This entry belongs to a study of shared clonotypes between healthy human individuals (dated by TCRdb to about 2020). Background on the whole study: A couple of women and a few men aged 18 to 49 years were included in the cohort. For each donor, CD4 naive and CD4 memory were each given three plates, CD8 naive was given two plates, and CD8 memory was given one plate. To estimate repertoire size and how much clonotype sharing occurs between individuals, the study deeply sequenced the blood TCR repertoires of about five healthy adults. To increase sequencing depth and limit assay-specific biases, different laboratories used diverse techniques to prepare libraries and sequence TCR repertoires. Per donor, leukapheresis produced somewhere between about 0.85 and 9.5 billion PBMCs. Paper-wide results and their limitations: Only blood was sampled, and tissue TCR repertoires likely differ from those in blood. The small number of donors limited the genetic and exposure-history diversity represented. Compared with non-shared clonotypes, clonotypes shared by all four sorted-subset donors had higher generation probabilities. Even with the large sequencing depth, rarefaction of the sorted-subset datasets indicated that sequencing was incomplete. When a few donors were compared, the shared fraction of clonotypes was around 5% for naive CD4, over 3% for naive CD8, 2% to 2.5% for memory CD4, and 0.4% for memory CD8. Naive subsets generally had larger estimated clonotype richness than memory subsets. Based on pairwise subsampling, the degree of clonotype sharing among donors was expected to be affected by sequencing depth.

TCR CDR3 regions were amplified from genomic DNA by multiplex PCR using the deep immunoSEQ assay. For each cell subset, the extracted genomic DNA was distributed evenly across all wells of several immunoSEQ 96-well plates, and each plate served as one replicate. Each replicate PCR for sorted subsets received about 200 ng genomic DNA, equal to tens of thousands of T cell genomes. Purified libraries were measured with a Qubit 3.0 fluorometer, size-checked on a Bioanalyzer 2100, and measured again with the KAPA Library Quantification kit. Every immunoSEQ 96-well plate was sequenced on a separate single-read 150-cycle Illumina NextSeq 550 flow cell. Turning to the authors' computational methods: Because the immunoSEQ output held only junctional sequences and lacked quality scores, the filtering could not match the filtering applied to full-length reads. To assign V/J genes and CDR3, sequences were annotated against IMGT germline references using PyIR, a Python wrapper for IgBLAST v1.9. Any read was removed if the V/J assignment was weak (E-value above 1e-6), the CDR3 was missing, or the read contained stop codons, out-of-frame junctions, or ambiguous translated residues. V3J clonotypes were defined by identical inferred V gene, J gene, and CDR3 amino acid sequence. Percentage overlap between repertoires was calculated by dividing the number of shared unique clonotypes by the size of the smaller repertoire. Three approaches were used to assess repertoire richness: RTK rarefaction, the Chao1 estimator, and Recon v2.1 estimates of unobserved clonotypes. Generation probabilities for all TCRbeta clonotypes obtained by the gDNA method from a handful of donors were computed using OLGA. Held by TCRdb, this immuneACCESS table contains in-frame sequences only and omits some clones. Under half of the omission traces to an unresolved V gene where checked; the cause of the rest is unknown. That table is the source of V, J and clone size, and D and trimming were worked out from the DNA. This sample comprises about 1.1 million clones, 77% of them detected only once. The leading ten clones occupy over 0.8% of the sample.

The clonotype originates from a man between 18 and 35 years old in good health. Some clones in this sample may be carry-over from other donors' samples. Source material: memory CD4+ T cells from PBMCs. The sample's cell subset or site label is to be understood as: CD45RA-negative fraction. The chain couples TRBV7-9 to TRBJ1-1, with 8 central nucleotides matching TRBD1. In nucleotide form, the sequence is TGTGCCAGCAGCCTCTCCTACAGGGGGATCCCTGAAGCTTTCTTT. It codes for CASSLSYRGIPEAFF.